The subject of this entry is one T cell receptor beta chain. What it recognizes is unknown. Trimming left V 3 bases short and J 5 bases short, with 23 bases between. This CDR3 is built from 17 residues. Germline CDR1 reads SGHVS; CDR2 reads FQNEAQ. Both 60 Vbeta primers and 13 Jbeta primers went into the PCR. Method: immunoSEQ multiplex PCR; TCRdb's copy keeps in-frame clones and lacks some. The sample has more than 110,000 clones, around two thirds seen once; the top ten hold approximately 2%. This specimen comes from a study of cytomegalovirus exposure and HLA in healthy donors. Study findings and constraints: Among the CMV-associated chains, three were confirmed in vitro as specific for CMV antigens. Fewer N-insertions than the roughly 700-donor mean were reportedly shown by an Asian-associated ancestry cluster in a later analysis.

The sample consisted of PBMCs. The receptor was isolated from an older woman in good health and CMV-seropositive. The rearrangement joins TRBV7-8 to TRBJ2-7, with TRBD1 as a possible D gene (7 bases). The CDR3 DNA reads TGTGCCAGCAGCTTCGACGTGGGGGGACAGCCTCCTGACGAGCAGTACTTC. Encoded protein: CASSFDVGGQPPDEQYF.